Here is one T cell receptor (beta chain) with its context. As yet, its antigen is unknown. The junction departs from the called germline gene at one end, perhaps through a read error. Cells sorted as Tregs were CD4+, CD25+ and CD127-/low. Study results and limitations: Tumor Treg TCRs overlapped most with tumor naive CD4+ cells.

After constant-region reverse-primer amplification, full-length variable regions underwent semi-nested PCR with Nested Universal Primer A. TCRdb recomputed calls from the 5' RACE reads with MiXCR, one row per CDR3 protein. Among approximately 40,000 distinct CDR3 sequences listed, less than 25% were seen once. The CDR3 totals 16 residues. The V gene's germline CDR1 is LGHDT and CDR2 YNNKEL (reference sequence). Sample: Tregs sorted from blood. V gene TRBV3-1 combines with J gene TRBJ2-3; a weak D match, TRBD2 (6 bases). This TCR was recovered from a female donor with breast cancer. CDR3 in amino acids: CASGQDKRVTTDTQYF. DNA for the CDR3: TGTGCCAGCGGCCAAGATAAGCGGGTAACCACAGATACGCAGTATTTT.